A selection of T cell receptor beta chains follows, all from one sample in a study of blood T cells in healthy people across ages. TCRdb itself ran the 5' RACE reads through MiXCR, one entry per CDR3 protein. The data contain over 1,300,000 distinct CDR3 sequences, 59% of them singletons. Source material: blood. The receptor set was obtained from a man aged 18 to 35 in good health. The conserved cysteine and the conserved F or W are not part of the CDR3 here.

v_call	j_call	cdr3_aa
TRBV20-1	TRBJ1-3	SAGPPGNTIY
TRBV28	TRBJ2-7	ASRLSPYSYEQY
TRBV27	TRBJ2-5	ASSFPCGY
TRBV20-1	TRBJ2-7	SALRQTYEQY
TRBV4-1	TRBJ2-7	ASSPKREDYEQY
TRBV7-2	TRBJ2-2	ASSLGWGNANTGELF
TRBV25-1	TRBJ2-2	ASSEWRGAGELF
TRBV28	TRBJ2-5	ASSFELRDRTLEQY
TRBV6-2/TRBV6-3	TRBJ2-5	ASSYTRQGRETQY
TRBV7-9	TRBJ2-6	ASSREQSLSGANVLT
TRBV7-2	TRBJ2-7	ASSRGTSGTYEQY
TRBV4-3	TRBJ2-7	ASSRGLGGSRHEQY
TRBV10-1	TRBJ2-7	ASPLGIDYEQY
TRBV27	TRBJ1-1	ASLGQGFSEAF
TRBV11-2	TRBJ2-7	ASSKGEQY
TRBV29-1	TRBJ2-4	SVVNTGGGIKEDIQY
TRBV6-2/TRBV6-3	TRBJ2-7	ASSFLARLYEQY
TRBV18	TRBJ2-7	ASSPNQPGRLAYEQY
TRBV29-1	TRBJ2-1	SVGTQTYNEQF
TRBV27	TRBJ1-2	ASRPTGGSYGYT
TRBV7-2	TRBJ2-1	ASGSGGAWNEQF
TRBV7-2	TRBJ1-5	ASSPRDSRDQPQH
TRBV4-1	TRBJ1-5	ASLTGQGNQPQH